The clone carrying this T cell receptor (beta chain) was found a few times. Its antigen remains unknown. The data were obtained in a study of beta chain features in type 1 diabetes. On the study more broadly: The number of sorted cells examined across all samples was some 99 million.

Via CD45RO/CCR7/CD25/CD127/CD95/CD27, cells of the CD4+ naive, central memory, regulatory and stem cell-like memory subsets were sorted. Study observations and caveats: Junctions at VDJ sites from type 1 diabetes patients had fewer insertions and more deletions. All four CD4+ subsets from Type 1 diabetes patients carried moderately but significantly shorter TCRB CDR3s. A potential influence of HLA type upon TCRB rearrangement remained unresolved herein.

Since all of the isolated RNA was reverse transcribed, expressed TCRB transcripts were what got sequenced. Repertoires were generated with immunoSEQ multiplex PCR, while TCRdb's copy carries only in-frame clones and drops some. Of roughly 730,000 clones listed, 13% are singletons. The length of the CDR3 is 14 residues. CDR1 is MNHNY, CDR2 SVGAGI, per germline (reference sequence). V was trimmed by 0 bases and J by 6 bases, leaving 9 bases between them. The sample taken for sequencing was naive CD4+ T cells from blood. The gene calls are TRBV6-6 and TRBJ2-1; D call uncertain. This TCR was sampled from a man aged 18 to 29 with type 1 diabetes. CDR3 sequence: CASSYSGGFNEQFF. CDR3 DNA: TGTGCCAGCAGTTACTCGGGCGGTTTCAATGAGCAGTTCTTC.